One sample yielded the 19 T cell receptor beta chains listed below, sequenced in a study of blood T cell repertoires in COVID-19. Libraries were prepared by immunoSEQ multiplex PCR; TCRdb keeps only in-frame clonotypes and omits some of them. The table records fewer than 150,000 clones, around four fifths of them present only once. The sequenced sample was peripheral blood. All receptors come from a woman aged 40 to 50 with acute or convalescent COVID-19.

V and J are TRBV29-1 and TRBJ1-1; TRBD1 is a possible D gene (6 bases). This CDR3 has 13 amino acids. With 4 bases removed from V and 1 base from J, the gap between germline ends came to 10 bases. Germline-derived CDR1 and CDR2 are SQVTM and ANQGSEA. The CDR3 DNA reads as TGCAGCGTTGGTGTAGGGGGGAACACTGAAGCTTTCTTT. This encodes CSVGVGGNTEAFF.

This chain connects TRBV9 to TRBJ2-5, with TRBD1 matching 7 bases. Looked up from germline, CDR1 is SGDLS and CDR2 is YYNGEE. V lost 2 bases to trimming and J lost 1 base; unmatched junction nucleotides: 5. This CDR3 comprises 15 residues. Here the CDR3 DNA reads TGTGCCAGCAGCGTTTGGGGACAGCTCCAAGAGACCCAGTACTTC. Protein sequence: CASSVWGQLQETQYF.

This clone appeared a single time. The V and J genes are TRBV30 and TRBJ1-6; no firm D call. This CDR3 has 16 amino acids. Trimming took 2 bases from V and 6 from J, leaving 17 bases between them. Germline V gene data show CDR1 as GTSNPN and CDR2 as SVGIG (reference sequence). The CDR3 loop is CAWSKAGLKPNSPLHF. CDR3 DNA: TGTGCCTGGAGTAAGGCAGGCTTGAAACCTAATTCACCCCTCCACTTT.

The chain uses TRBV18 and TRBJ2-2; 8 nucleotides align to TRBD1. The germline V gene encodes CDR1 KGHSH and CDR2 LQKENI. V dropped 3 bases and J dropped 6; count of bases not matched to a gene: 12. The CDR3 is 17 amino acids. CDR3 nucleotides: TGTGCCAGCTCACCCCCGGCCCGCGGGACAGGCCCCGGGGAGCTGTTTTTT. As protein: CASSPPARGTGPGELFF. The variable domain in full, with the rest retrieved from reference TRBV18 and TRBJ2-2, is NAGVMQNPRHLVRRRGQEARLRCSPMKGHSHVYWYRQLPEEGLKFMVYLQKENIIDESGMPKERFSAEFPKEGPSILRIQQVVRGDSAAYFCASSPPARGTGPGELFFGEGSRLTVL.

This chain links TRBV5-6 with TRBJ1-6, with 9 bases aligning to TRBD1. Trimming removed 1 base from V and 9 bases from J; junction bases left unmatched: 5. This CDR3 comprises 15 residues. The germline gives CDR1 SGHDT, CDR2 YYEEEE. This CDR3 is CASSLWDRVGSPLHF. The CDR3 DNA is TGTGCCAGCAGCTTGTGGGACAGGGTTGGTTCACCCCTCCACTTT.

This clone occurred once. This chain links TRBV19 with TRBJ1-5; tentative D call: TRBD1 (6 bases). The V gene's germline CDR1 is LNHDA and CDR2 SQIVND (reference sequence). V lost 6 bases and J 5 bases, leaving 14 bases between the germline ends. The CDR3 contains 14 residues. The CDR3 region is CASSTGTQYQPQHF. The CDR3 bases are TGTGCCAGTAGCACCGGGACACAATATCAGCCCCAGCATTTT.

CDR3 amino acids: CASSNRDRGGNEQFF. The CDR3 DNA reads as TGTGCCAGCAGTAACCGGGACAGGGGTGGTAATGAGCAGTTCTTC. The chain has TRBV6-6 and TRBJ2-1; 10 bases line up with TRBD1. The CDR3 is made up of 15 amino acids. Germline CDR1 is MNHNY and CDR2 is SVGAGI (reference sequence). The V and J ends lost 5 bases and 7 bases, in that order; junction bases with no gene match: 8.

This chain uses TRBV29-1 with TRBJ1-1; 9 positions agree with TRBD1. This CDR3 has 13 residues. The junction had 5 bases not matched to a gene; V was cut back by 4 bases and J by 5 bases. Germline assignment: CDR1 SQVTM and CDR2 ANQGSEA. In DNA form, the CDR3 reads TGCAGCGTTGGGGCAGGGACAGGGACTGAAGCTTTCTTT. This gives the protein CSVGAGTGTEAFF.

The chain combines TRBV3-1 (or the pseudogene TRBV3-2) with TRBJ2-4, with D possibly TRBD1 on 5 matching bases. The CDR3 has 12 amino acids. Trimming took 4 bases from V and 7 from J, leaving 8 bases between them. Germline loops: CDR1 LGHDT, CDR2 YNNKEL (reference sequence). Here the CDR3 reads CASSRQGNIQYF. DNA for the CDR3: TGTGCCAGCAGCCGGCAGGGTAACATTCAGTACTTC.

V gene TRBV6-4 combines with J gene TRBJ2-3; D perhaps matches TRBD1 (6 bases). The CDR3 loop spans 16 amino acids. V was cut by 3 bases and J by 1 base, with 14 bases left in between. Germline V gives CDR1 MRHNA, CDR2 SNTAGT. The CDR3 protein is CASSDKGEMGTDTQYF. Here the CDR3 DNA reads TGTGCCAGCAGTGATAAGGGGGAAATGGGCACAGATACGCAGTATTTT.

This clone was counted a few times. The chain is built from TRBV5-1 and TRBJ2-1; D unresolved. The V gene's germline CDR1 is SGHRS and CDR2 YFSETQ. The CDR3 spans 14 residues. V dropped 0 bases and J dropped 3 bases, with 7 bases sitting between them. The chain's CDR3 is CASSLDYFYNEQFF. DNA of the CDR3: TGCGCCAGCAGCTTGGACTACTTCTACAATGAGCAGTTCTTC.

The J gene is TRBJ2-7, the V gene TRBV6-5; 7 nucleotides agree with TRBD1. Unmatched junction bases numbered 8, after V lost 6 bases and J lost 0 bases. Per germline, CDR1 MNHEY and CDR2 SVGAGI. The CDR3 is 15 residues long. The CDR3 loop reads CASSHPGQSSYEQYF. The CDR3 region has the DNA TGTGCCAGCAGCCATCCGGGACAGAGCTCCTACGAGCAGTACTTC.

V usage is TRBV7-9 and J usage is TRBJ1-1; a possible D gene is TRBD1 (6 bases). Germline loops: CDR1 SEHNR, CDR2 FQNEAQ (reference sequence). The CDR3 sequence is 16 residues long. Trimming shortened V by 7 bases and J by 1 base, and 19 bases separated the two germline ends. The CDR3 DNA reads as TGTGCCAGCACCATATTTACAGGGCTTCAGAACACTGAAGCTTTCTTT. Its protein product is CASTIFTGLQNTEAFF.

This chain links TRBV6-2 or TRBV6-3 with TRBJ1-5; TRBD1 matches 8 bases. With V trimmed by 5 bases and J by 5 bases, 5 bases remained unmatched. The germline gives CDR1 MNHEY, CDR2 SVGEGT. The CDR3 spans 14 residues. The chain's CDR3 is CASSPGQGDQPQHF. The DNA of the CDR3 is TGTGCCAGCAGTCCCGGACAGGGTGATCAGCCCCAGCATTTT.

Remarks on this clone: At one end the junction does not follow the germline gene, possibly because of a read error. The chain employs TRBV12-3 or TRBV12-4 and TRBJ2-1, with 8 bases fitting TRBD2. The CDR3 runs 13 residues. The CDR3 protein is CASSPTGRGAILF. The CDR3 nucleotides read TGTGCCAGCAGTCCCACAGGGCGGGGGGCCATCCTCTTC.

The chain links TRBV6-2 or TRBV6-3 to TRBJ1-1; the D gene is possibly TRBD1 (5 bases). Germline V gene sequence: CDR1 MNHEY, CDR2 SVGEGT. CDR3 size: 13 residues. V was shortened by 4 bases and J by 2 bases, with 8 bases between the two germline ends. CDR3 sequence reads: CASSWTLNTEAFF. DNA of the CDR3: TGTGCCAGCAGTTGGACACTTAACACTGAAGCTTTCTTT.

CDR3 amino acids: CASSADWEGIRLFF. The CDR3 region has the DNA TGTGCCAGCAGCGCCGACTGGGAGGGGATACGGCTGTTTTTT. The genes are TRBV9 and TRBJ1-4; D possibly corresponds to TRBD1 (5 bases). From germline, CDR1 is SGDLS and CDR2 YYNGEE. This CDR3 has 14 residues. V gave up 3 bases and J gave up 14 bases, with 20 bases separating them.

CDR3: CASSPTGTTNTGELFF. DNA of the CDR3: TGTGCCAGCAGCCCTACCGGGACTACGAACACCGGGGAGCTGTTTTTT. This chain joins TRBV7-3 and TRBJ2-2, with 7 bases identical to TRBD2. The CDR3 loop spans 16 amino acids. V shed 5 bases, J shed 0 bases, and the junction held 6 bases outside the gene matches. Germline V gene sequence: CDR1 SGHTA, CDR2 FQGTGA.

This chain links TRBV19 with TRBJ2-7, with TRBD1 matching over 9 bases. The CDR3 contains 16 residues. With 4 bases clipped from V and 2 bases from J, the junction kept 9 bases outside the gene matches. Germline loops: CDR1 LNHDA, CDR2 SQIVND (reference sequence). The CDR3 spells CASSTLGTGSAYEQYF. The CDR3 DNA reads TGTGCCAGTAGTACCCTCGGGACAGGGTCGGCCTACGAGCAGTACTTC.